This section outlines one T cell receptor beta chain sequence together with its context. Per the original data handling: Scientists estimated how many nucleated cells there were by amplifying reference gene primers. Only in-frame clones appear in the TCRdb table, and some are missing; sequencing was by immunoSEQ multiplex PCR. The DNA was the basis for D and trimming; V, J and clone size are from that table. The data show 95,000 to 110,000 clones, around 80% seen once. The CDR3 runs 16 residues. The junction had 8 bases not matched to a gene; V was cut back by 5 bases and J by 2 bases. Germline V gene data show CDR1 as SGHRS and CDR2 as YFSETQ. This sample is drawn from a study of blood T cell repertoires in COVID-19. About the study: The origin of the acute and convalescent COVID-19 samples was the United States, Italy and Spain. Sources were T cells, B-cell-depleted T cells, or PBMCs; the material itself was cDNA or gDNA.

The sequenced sample was peripheral blood. The receptor comes from a man between 65 and 85 years old with acute or convalescent COVID-19. The chain links TRBV5-1 to TRBJ2-3, with 10 bases fitting TRBD2. The CDR3 nucleotides are TGCGCCAGCAGTCTGGAAGGGACTAGCGCCACAGATACGCAGTATTTT. Translation: CASSLEGTSATDTQYF.